Each of the 15 T cell receptor beta chains below was sequenced from the same sample in a study of OX40 agonist ivuxolimab in advanced cancers. Profiled with immunoSEQ multiplex PCR; TCRdb holds only in-frame clones, not every one. The table includes some 44,000 clones, 85% to 90% detected once. Specimen: CD4+ or CD8+ T cells sorted from blood, collected in a trial of the OX40 agonist ivuxolimab. Every receptor here comes from an adult with an advanced solid tumor such as melanoma, head and neck, liver or kidney cancer.

The V call is TRBV28, the J call TRBJ2-3; tentatively, D is TRBD2 (6 bases). This CDR3 is 13 amino acids long. Deletions cut 3 bases from V and 6 bases from J, with 10 bases between. The germline gives CDR1 MDHEN, CDR2 SYDVKM. This CDR3 is CASSFGGVDTQYF. DNA for the CDR3: TGTGCCAGCAGTTTCGGCGGGGTGGATACGCAGTATTTT. Using reference TRBV28 and TRBJ2-3 for the parts outside the CDR3, the full variable domain is DVKVTQSSRYLVKRTGEKVFLECVQDMDHENMFWYRQDPGLGLRLIYFSYDVKMKEKGDIPEGYSVSREKKERFSLILESASTNQTSMYLCASSFGGVDTQYFGPGTRLTVL.

The V and J genes are TRBV9 and TRBJ2-1, with a possible D match to TRBD2 (6 bases). The CDR3 is 15 residues long. Looked up from germline, CDR1 is SGDLS and CDR2 is YYNGEE. Trimming shortened V by 0 bases and J by 0 bases, and 7 bases separated the two germline ends. The CDR3 DNA reads TGTGCCAGCAGCGTAGCGGAGGGCTCCTACAATGAGCAGTTCTTC. Protein: CASSVAEGSYNEQFF. Supplemented by reference TRBV9 and TRBJ2-1, the full variable domain reads DSGVTQTPKHLITATGQRVTLRCSPRSGDLSVYWYQQSLDQGLQFLIQYYNGEERAKGNILERFSAQQFPDLHSELNLSSLELGDSALYFCASSVAEGSYNEQFFGPGTRLTVL.

The V and J genes are TRBV7-2 and TRBJ2-5; D is unclear. V lost 4 bases and J lost 5, with 5 bases in between. The CDR3 has 11 amino acids. CDR1 and CDR2 from the germline V gene are SGHTA and FQGNSA. CDR3 sequence: CASSYKETQYF. CDR3 nucleotides: TGTGCCAGCAGCTATAAGGAGACCCAGTACTTC.

J is TRBJ2-5 and V is TRBV4-1, with D perhaps TRBD1 (6 bases). TRBJ2-7 explains the end of the DNA better; the J call may be wrong. The CDR3 sequence is 14 residues long. Looked up from germline, CDR1 is MGHRA and CDR2 is YSYEKL. For the CDR3, the DNA is TGCGCCAGCAGCCGAGATGACAGGAACTACGAGCAGTACTTC. As protein: CASSRDDRNYEQYF.

This chain links TRBV2 with TRBJ2-2; 7 nucleotides agree with TRBD2. The length of the CDR3 is 13 residues. The V segment lost 8 bases and the J segment 6 bases; nucleotides outside the gene matches: 6. Germline V CDR1 and CDR2: SNHLY, FYNNEI. The CDR3 nucleotides are TGTGCCAGCGGGACTAATTTCTCCGGGGAGCTGTTTTTT. This encodes CASGTNFSGELFF.

V usage is TRBV10-3 and J usage is TRBJ2-3; 7 bases are shared with TRBD1. V lost 2 bases to trimming and J lost 4 bases; unmatched junction nucleotides: 6. This CDR3 has 15 amino acids. Germline V CDR1 and CDR2: ENHRY, SYGVKD. CDR3 nucleotides: TGTGCCATCAGTGAGATGGGACAGTGGTCAGATACGCAGTATTTT. It specifies CAISEMGQWSDTQYF.

The rearrangement uses TRBV5-1 and TRBJ2-5; D gene ambiguous. There are 15 residues in the CDR3. The V and J ends lost 4 bases and 2 bases respectively, with 15 bases between them. Germline CDR1 reads SGHRS; CDR2 reads YFSETQ. CDR3 coding DNA: TGCGCCAGCAGCCCCGCCGGGTCCAAACAAGAGACCCAGTACTTC. Protein product: CASSPAGSKQETQYF.

This clone was seen a few times. V gene TRBV6-6 combines with J gene TRBJ1-2; 7 nucleotides align to TRBD1. This CDR3 region has 13 residues. V gave up 6 bases and J gave up 6 bases; unmatched junction bases: 7. Germline assignment: CDR1 MNHNY and CDR2 SVGAGI (reference sequence). CDR3 coding DNA: TGTGCCAGCAGCCTACAGGGGAATGATGGCTACACCTTC. Encoded protein: CASSLQGNDGYTF.

V and J are TRBV7-8 and TRBJ1-2, with 7 positions matching TRBD1. The CDR3 is 13 amino acids. Germline V lookup: CDR1 SGHVS, CDR2 FQNEAQ. The trim removed 5 bases at V and 7 bases at J, leaving 7 bases unmatched. For the CDR3, the DNA is TGTGCCAGCAGCCCGAGAGACAGGGTTGGCTACACCTTC. It encodes CASSPRDRVGYTF.

This clone was seen once. The chain carries TRBV6-6 and TRBJ2-1; 7 bases align to TRBD2. Germline trimming cut 2 bases from V and 5 bases from J; bases unmatched to any gene: 6. CDR3 length: 15 residues. The germline V gene has CDR1 MNHNY and CDR2 SVGAGI (reference sequence). The CDR3 protein is CASSYALAVDNEQFF. Here the CDR3 DNA reads TGTGCCAGCAGTTACGCCCTAGCGGTTGACAATGAGCAGTTCTTC.

This sequence joins TRBV7-9 and TRBJ1-3; D call uncertain. The CDR3 extends over 15 amino acids. Germline CDR1 SEHNR, CDR2 FQNEAQ (reference sequence). Trimming cost V 4 bases and J 0 bases, with 10 bases left between them. CDR3 nucleotides: TGTGCCAGCAGCTCTAGCCTGTTCTCTGGAAACACCATATATTTT. Amino acids: CASSSSLFSGNTIYF. Variable domain in full (rest from reference TRBV7-9 and TRBJ1-3): DTGVSQNPRHKITKRGQNVTFRCDPISEHNRLYWYRQTLGQGPEFLTYFQNEAQLEKSRLLSDRFSAERPKGSFSTLEIQRTEQGDSAMYLCASSSSLFSGNTIYFGEGSWLTVV.

The chain joins TRBV5-4 to TRBJ1-4; D uncertain. Germline V gives CDR1 SGHNT, CDR2 YYREEE (reference sequence). This CDR3 has 14 residues. Trimming cost V 0 bases and J 3 bases, with 6 bases left between them. The CDR3 nucleotides read TGTGCCAGCAGCTTGGGCCAGTCTAATGAAAAACTGTTTTTT. This translates into CASSLGQSNEKLFF.

J is TRBJ2-3 and V is TRBV18; D unclear. Germline V CDR1 and CDR2: KGHSH, LQKENI. This CDR3 is 13 amino acids long. Trimming pared 0 bases from V and 4 bases from J, leaving 5 bases between. Here the CDR3 reads CASSPPTADTQYF. Written as DNA, the CDR3 is TGTGCCAGCTCACCACCAACCGCAGATACGCAGTATTTT.

The V call is TRBV6-6, the J call TRBJ2-1, with 13 bases fitting TRBD2. Germline loops: CDR1 MNHNY, CDR2 SVGAGI (reference sequence). The CDR3 spans 16 residues. With V trimmed by 5 bases and J by 7 bases, 8 bases remained unmatched. The CDR3 region is CASSKGLAGRENEQFF. In DNA form, the CDR3 reads TGTGCCAGCAGTAAGGGACTAGCGGGAAGGGAGAATGAGCAGTTCTTC.

The rearrangement uses TRBV7-8 and TRBJ2-3, with TRBD2 matching 8 bases. This CDR3 has 16 residues. Trimming cost V 5 bases and J 3 bases; bases outside gene matches: 10. Per germline, CDR1 SGHVS and CDR2 FQNEAQ. This CDR3 reads CASSPFAGRGTDTQYF. CDR3 bases: TGTGCCAGCAGCCCCTTCGCCGGGAGGGGGACAGATACGCAGTATTTT. Looking up the rest from reference TRBV7-8 and TRBJ2-3 gives the full variable domain: GAGVSQSPRYKVAKRGQDVALRCDPISGHVSLFWYQQALGQGPEFLTYFQNEAQLDKSGLPSDRFFAERPEGSVSTLKIQRTQQEDSAVYLCASSPFAGRGTDTQYFGPGTRLTVL.